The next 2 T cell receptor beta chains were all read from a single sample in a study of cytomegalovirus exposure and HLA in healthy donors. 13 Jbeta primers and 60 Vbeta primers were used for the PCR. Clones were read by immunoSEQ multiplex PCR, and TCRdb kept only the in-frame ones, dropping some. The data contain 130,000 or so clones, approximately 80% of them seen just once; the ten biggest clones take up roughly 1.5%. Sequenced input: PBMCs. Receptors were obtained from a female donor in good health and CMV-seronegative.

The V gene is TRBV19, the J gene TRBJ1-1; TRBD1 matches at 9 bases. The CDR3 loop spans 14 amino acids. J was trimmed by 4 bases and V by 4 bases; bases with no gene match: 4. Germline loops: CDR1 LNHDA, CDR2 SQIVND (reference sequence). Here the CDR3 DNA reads TGTGCCAGTAGTAAAGGACAGGGGAGCACTGAAGCTTTCTTT. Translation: CASSKGQGSTEAFF. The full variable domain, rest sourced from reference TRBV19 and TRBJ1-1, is DGGITQSPKYLFRKEGQNVTLSCEQNLNHDAMYWYRQDPGQGLRLIYYSQIVNDFQKGDIAEGYSVSREKKESFPLTVTSAQKNPTAFYLCASSKGQGSTEAFFGQGTRLTVV.

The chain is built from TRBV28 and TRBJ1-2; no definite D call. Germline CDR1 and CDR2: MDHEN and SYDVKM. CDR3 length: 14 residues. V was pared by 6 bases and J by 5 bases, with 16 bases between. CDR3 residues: CASSPSGRAYGYTF. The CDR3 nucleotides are TGTGCCAGCAGCCCCTCCGGGCGGGCGTATGGCTACACCTTC.